What follows describes a single TCR beta chain. Germline V gives CDR1 LNHNV, CDR2 YYDKDF (reference sequence). The V and J ends lost 5 bases and 4 bases respectively, with 11 bases between them. This CDR3 contains 13 residues. The record originates from a study of T cell responses to AZD1222 COVID-19 vaccine. On the study more broadly: Pooling covered second doses at about 4 or about 12 weeks.

Repertoires were generated with immunoSEQ multiplex PCR, while TCRdb's copy carries only in-frame clones and drops some. The sample gives some 98,000 clones, roughly 90% of which show up once; more than 10% is in the top ten. The sequences come from peripheral blood, collected on day 0 of AZD1222 vaccination. This chain connects TRBV15 to TRBJ1-2; a possible D gene is TRBD1 (6 bases). The sequence was collected from an adult in good health. The CDR3 sequence is CATSASGAYGYTF. CDR3 DNA: TGTGCCACCAGCGCGTCAGGGGCCTATGGCTACACCTTC.